This passage covers 4 T cell receptor beta chains from one sample sequenced in a study of control samples from healthy donors and cancer patients. Measured with immunoSEQ multiplex PCR; TCRdb has only the in-frame clones, and not every one. The sample lists 95,000 to 100,000 clones; around 88% were seen once. Sequenced input: blood. These receptors were obtained from a man aged 25 to 40 in good health.

V usage is TRBV11-2 and J usage is TRBJ2-2, with 8 bases lining up with TRBD2. The CDR3 spans 17 residues. Germline V lookup: CDR1 SGHAT, CDR2 FQNNGV. Trimming removed 5 bases from V and 4 bases from J; junction bases left unmatched: 12. CDR3 in amino acids: CASSPMFGGRFTGELFF. The CDR3, as DNA: TGTGCCAGCAGCCCAATGTTTGGCGGGAGGTTCACCGGGGAGCTGTTTTTT.

The count of this clone is one. V and J are TRBV7-8 and TRBJ2-6; D not certain. The CDR3 consists of 18 residues. The ends were cut back, 4 bases at V and 0 bases at J, with 16 bases in the middle. CDR1 is SGHVS and CDR2 is FQNEAQ in the germline V gene. The CDR3 loop reads CASSSLKALGSGANVLTF. CDR3 DNA: TGTGCCAGCAGCTCCTTGAAGGCTCTTGGCTCTGGGGCCAACGTCCTGACTTTC.

For the CDR3, the DNA is TGTGCCAGCAGCCAAACAGGGGTAAATTCACCCCTCCACTTT. It encodes CASSQTGVNSPLHF. This sequence joins TRBV4-2 and TRBJ1-6; 7 nucleotides match TRBD1. The CDR3 runs to 14 residues. V trimming: 2 bases; J trimming: 7 bases; junction bases outside the gene matches: 2. Germline lookup yields CDR1 LGHNA and CDR2 YNFKEQ.

The V gene is TRBV27, the J gene TRBJ2-1; TRBD1 might be the D (6 bases). Germline CDR1 is MNHEY and CDR2 is SMNVEV (reference sequence). The CDR3 length is 16 residues. The germline V and J ends were trimmed by 5 bases and 0 bases, with 14 bases remaining between them. Here the CDR3 DNA reads TGTGCCAGCAGTGGGGGCACGGAATACTCCTACAATGAGCAGTTCTTC. Translating gives CASSGGTEYSYNEQFF.